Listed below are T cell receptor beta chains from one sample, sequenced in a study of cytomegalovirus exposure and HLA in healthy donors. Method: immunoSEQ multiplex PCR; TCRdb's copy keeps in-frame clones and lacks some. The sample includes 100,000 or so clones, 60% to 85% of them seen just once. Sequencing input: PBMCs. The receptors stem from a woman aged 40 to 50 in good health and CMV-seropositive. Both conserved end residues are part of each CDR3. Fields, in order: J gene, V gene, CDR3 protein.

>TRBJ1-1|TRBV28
CASRGGTGNTEAFF
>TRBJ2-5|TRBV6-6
CASSYRASGKETQYF
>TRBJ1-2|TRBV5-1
CASSPDRNYGYTF
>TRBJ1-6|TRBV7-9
CASSPDRSSYNSPLHF
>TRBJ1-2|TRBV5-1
CASRISQRGAANYGYTF
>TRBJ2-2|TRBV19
CASSLNRAGELFF
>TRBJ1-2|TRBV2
CANSQGPGEEGYGYTF
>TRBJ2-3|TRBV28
CASSKRDYDTQYF
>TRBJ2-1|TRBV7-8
CASSLGRVPGLAGPSSYNEQFF
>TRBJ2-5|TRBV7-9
CASSLGTRHTKTQYF
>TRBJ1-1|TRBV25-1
CASSEWGGPEAFF
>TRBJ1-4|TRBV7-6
CASSLRPLRQGGRANEKLFF
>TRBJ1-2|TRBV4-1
CASSHLARGDYGYTF
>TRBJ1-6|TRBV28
CAIATGLSNSPLHF
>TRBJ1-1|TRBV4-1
CASRETGVTEAFF
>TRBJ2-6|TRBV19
CASSMFGGPGANVLTF
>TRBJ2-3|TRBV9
CASSVTSGRAPDTQYF
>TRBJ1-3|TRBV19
CASSTHDRASGNTIYF
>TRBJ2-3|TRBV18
CASSPPLAGGTDTQYF
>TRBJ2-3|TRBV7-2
CASSPRRTDTQYF
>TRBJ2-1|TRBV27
CASSRDRGVDEQFF
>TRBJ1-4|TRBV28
CASRNHRQGPNEKLFF
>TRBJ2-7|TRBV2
CASRGPGDQPYEQYF
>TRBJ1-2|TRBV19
CASSIGPGLGYGYTF
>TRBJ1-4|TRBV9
CASSASLGEGEKLFF
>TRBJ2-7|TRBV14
CASSQVASGGIEQYF
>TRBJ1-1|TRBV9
CASSRTGGSTEAFF
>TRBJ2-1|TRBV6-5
CASSYLPGNEQFF
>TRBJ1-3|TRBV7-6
CTSSLGDPGPLSGNTIYF
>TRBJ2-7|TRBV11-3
CASSATTSGREQYF
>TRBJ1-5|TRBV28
CATSPGVSSNQPQHF
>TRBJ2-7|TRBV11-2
CASSLRRGGTTETYEQYF
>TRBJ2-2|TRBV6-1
CASSEGTGDHTGELFF
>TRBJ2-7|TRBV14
CASSRLGDSRAYKQYF
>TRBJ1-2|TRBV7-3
CASSLTGQGNGYTF
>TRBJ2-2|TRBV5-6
CASSLFGGTGELFF
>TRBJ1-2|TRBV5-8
CASSLSRGQGGSYGYTF
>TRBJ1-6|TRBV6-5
CASSYLQGNSPLHF
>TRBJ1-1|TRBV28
CASTWGGNTEAFF
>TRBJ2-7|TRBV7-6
CASSPSGSGRHYEQYF
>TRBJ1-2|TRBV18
CASSPVPGQGYGYTF